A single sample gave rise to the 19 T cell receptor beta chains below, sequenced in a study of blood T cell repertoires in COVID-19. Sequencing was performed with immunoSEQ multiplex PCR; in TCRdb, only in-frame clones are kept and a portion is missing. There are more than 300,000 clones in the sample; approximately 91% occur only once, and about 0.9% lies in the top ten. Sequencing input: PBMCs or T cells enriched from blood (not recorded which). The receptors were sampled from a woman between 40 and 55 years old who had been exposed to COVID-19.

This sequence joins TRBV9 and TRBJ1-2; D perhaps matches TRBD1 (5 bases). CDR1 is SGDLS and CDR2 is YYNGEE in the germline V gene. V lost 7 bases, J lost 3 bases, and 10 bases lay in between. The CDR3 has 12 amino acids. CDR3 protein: CASRGADYGYTF. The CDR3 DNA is TGTGCCAGCCGTGGGGCGGACTATGGCTACACCTTC.

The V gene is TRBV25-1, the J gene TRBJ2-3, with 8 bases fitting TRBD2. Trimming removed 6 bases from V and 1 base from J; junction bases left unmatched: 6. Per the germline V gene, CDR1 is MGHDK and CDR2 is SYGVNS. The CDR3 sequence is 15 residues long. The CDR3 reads CASRRAGDGTDTQYF. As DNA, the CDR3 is TGTGCCAGCAGAAGAGCGGGAGACGGCACAGATACGCAGTATTTT.

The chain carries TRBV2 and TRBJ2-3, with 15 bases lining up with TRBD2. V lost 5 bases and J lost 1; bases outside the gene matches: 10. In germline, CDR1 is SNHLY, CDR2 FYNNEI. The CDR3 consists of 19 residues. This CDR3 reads CASSLRRTSGGAGTDTQYF. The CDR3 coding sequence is TGTGCCAGCAGTCTTAGACGGACTAGCGGGGGGGCGGGCACAGATACGCAGTATTTT.

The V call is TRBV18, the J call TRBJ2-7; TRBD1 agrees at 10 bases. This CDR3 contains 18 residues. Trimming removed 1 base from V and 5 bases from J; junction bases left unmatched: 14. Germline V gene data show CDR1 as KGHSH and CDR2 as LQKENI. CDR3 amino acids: CASSPLSMSGQGFHEQYF. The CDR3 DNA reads TGTGCCAGCTCACCACTCTCCATGTCGGGACAGGGGTTCCACGAGCAGTACTTC.

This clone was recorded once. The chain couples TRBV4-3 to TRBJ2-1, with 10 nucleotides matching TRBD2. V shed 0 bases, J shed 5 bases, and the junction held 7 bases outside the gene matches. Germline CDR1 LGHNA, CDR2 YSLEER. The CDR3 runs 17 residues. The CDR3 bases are TGCGCCAGCAGCCAAGATTACAGGACTAGCGGCGACAATGAGCAGTTCTTC. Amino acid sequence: CASSQDYRTSGDNEQFF.

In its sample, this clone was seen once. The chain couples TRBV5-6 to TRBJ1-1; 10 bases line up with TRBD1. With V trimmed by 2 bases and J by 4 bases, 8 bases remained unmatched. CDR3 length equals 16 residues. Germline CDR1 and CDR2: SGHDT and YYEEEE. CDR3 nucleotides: TGTGCCAGCAGCTTTGGGACAGGGGCTGGGGGCACTGAAGCTTTCTTT. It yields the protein CASSFGTGAGGTEAFF.

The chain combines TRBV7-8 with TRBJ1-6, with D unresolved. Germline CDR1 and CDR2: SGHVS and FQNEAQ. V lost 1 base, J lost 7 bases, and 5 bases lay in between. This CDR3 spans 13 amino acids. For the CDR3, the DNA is TGTGCCAGCAGCTTAGACAGCAATTCACCCCTCCACTTT. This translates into CASSLDSNSPLHF.

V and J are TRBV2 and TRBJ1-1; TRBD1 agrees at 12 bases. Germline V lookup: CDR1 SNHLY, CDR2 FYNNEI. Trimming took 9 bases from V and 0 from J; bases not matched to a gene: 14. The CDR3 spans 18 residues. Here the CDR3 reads CASLGQGAHTLMNTEAFF. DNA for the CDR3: TGTGCCAGTTTGGGACAGGGGGCTCACACTCTCATGAACACTGAAGCTTTCTTT.

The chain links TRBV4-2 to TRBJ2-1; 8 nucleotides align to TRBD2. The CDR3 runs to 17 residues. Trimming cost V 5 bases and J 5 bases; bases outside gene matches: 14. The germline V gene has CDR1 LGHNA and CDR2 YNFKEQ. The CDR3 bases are TGTGCCAGCAGCTCTCCCCGGGGCGGGAGGTCGAACAATGAGCAGTTCTTC. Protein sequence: CASSSPRGGRSNNEQFF.

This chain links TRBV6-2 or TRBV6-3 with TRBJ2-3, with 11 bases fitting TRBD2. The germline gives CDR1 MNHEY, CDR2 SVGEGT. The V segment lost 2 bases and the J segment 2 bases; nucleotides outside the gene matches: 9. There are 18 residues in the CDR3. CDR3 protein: CASSYTGTSGSITDTQYF. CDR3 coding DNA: TGTGCCAGCAGTTACACCGGAACTAGCGGGAGTATCACAGATACGCAGTATTTT.

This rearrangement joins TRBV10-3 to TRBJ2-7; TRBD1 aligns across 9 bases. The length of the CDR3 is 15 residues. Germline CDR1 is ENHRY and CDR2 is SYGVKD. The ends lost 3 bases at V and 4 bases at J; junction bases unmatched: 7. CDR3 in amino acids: CAISDTTGQGYEQYF. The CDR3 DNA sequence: TGTGCCATCAGTGATACAACGGGACAGGGTTACGAGCAGTACTTC.

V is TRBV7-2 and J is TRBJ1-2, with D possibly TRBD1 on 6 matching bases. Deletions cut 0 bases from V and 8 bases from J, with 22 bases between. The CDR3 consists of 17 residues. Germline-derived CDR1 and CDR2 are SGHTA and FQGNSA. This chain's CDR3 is CASSLAARGQGTGGYTF. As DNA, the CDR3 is TGTGCCAGCAGCTTAGCGGCCCGGGGACAAGGAACGGGAGGCTACACCTTC. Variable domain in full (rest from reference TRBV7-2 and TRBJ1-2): GAGVSQSPSNKVTEKGKDVELRCDPISGHTALYWYRQSLGQGLEFLIYFQGNSAPDKSGLPSDRFSAERTGGSVSTLTIQRTQQEDSAVYLCASSLAARGQGTGGYTFGSGTRLTVV.

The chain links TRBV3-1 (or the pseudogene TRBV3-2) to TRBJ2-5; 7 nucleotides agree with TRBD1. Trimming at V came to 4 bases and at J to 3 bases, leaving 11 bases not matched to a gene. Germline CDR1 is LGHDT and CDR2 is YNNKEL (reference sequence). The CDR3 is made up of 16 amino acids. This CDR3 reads CASSRGHDRDKETQYF. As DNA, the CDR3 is TGTGCCAGCAGCCGCGGACACGACAGGGATAAAGAGACCCAGTACTTC.

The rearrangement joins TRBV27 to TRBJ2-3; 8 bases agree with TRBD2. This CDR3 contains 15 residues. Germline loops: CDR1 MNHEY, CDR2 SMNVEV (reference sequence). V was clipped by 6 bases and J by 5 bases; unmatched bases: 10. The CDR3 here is CASSRVSGNQDTQYF. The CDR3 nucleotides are TGTGCCAGCAGCCGCGTTAGCGGGAATCAAGATACGCAGTATTTT.

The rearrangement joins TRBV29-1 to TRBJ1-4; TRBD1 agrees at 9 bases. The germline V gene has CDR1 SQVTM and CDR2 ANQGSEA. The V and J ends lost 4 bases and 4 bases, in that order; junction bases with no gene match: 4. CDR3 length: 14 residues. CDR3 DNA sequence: TGCAGCGTTGTGACAGGGGGGAGTAATGAAAAACTGTTTTTT. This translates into CSVVTGGSNEKLFF.

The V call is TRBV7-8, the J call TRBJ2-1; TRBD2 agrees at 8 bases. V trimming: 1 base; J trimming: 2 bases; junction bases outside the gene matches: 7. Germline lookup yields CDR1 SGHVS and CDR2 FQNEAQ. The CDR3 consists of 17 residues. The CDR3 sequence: CASSLGPGTRTYNEQFF. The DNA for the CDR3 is TGTGCCAGCAGCTTAGGCCCCGGGACTAGAACCTACAATGAGCAGTTCTTC.

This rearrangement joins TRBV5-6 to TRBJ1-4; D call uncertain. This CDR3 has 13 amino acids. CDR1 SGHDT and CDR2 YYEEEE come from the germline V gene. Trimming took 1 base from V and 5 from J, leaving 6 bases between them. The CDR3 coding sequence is TGTGCCAGCAGCTTGAGAGAAAATGAAAAACTGTTTTTT. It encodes CASSLRENEKLFF.

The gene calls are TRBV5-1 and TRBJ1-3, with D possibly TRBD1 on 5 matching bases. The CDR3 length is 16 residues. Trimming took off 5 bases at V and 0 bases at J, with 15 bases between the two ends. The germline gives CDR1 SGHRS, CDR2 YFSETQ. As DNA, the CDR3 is TGCGCCAGCAGGCGGGACCCAGGGAGCTCTGGAAACACCATATATTTT. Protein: CASRRDPGSSGNTIYF.

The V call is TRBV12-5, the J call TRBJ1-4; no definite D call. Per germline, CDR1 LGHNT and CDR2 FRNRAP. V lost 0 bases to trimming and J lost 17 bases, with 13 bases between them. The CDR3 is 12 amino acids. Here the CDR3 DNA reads TGTGCTAGTGGTTTGGTACTGGCAGGCTTTTTTTTT. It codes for CASGLVLAGFFF.